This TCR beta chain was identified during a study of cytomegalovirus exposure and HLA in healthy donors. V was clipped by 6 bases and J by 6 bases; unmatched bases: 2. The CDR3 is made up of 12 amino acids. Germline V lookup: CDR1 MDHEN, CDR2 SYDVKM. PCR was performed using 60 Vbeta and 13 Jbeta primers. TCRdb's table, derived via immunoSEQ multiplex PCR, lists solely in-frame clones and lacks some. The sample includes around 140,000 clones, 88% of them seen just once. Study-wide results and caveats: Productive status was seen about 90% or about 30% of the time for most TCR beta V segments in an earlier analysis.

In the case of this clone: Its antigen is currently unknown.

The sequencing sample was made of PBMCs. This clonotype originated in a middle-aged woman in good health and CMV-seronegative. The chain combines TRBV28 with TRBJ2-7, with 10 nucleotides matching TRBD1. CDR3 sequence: CASRRTGGEQYF. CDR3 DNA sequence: TGTGCCAGCAGACGGACAGGGGGCGAGCAGTACTTC.